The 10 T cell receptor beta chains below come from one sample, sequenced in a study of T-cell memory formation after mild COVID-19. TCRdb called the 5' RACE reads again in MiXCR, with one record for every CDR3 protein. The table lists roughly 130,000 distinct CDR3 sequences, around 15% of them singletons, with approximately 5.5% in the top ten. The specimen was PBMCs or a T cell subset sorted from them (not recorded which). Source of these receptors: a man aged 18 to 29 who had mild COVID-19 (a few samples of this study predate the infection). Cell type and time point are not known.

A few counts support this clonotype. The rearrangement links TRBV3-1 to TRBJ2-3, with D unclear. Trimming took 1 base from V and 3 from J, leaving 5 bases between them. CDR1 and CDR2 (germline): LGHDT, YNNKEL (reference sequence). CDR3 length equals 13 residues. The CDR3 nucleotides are TGTGCCAGCAGCCAAGTTTTGACAGATACGCAGTATTTT. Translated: CASSQVLTDTQYF.

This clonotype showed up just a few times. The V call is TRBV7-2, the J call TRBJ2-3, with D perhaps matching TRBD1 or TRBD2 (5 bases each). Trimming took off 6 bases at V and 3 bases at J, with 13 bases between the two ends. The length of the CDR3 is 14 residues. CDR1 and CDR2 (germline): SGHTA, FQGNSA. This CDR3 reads CASRPGTETDTQYF. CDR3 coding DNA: TGTGCCAGCAGACCCGGGACGGAAACAGATACGCAGTATTTT.

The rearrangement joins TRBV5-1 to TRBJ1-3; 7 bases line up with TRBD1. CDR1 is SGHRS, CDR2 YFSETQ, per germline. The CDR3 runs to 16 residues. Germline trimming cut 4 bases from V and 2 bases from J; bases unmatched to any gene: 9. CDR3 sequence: CASSGNRGPPGNTIYF. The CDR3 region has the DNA TGCGCCAGCAGCGGAAACAGGGGTCCTCCTGGAAACACCATATATTTT.

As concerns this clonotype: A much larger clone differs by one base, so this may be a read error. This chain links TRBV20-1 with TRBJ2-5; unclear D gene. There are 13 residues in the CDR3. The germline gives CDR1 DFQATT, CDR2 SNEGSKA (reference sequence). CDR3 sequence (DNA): TGCAGTGCTAGTTTGCCTGGCCAAGGGACCCAGTACTTC. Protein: CSASLPGQGTQYF.

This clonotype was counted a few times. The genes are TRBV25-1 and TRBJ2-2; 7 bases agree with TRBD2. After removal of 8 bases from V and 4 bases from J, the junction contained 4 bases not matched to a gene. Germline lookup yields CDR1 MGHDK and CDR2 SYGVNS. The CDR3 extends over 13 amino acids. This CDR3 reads CASYGGITGELFF. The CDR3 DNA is TGTGCCAGCTACGGGGGGATCACCGGGGAGCTGTTTTTT.

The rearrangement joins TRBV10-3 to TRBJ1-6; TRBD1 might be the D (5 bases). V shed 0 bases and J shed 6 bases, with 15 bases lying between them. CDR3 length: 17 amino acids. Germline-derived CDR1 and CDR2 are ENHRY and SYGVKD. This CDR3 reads CAISESAGLGGNSPLHF. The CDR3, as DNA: TGTGCCATCAGTGAGTCTGCAGGGCTAGGTGGTAATTCACCCCTCCACTTT.

In DNA, the CDR3 is TGCAGTGCTAGGGACATTGGGGGATTCACTGAAGCTTTCTTT. It specifies CSARDIGGFTEAFF. The chain recombines TRBV20-1 with TRBJ1-1, with D perhaps matching TRBD1 (5 bases). Per the germline V gene, CDR1 is DFQATT and CDR2 is SNEGSKA (reference sequence). The CDR3 runs to 14 residues. V was cut by 3 bases and J by 4 bases, with 15 bases left in between.

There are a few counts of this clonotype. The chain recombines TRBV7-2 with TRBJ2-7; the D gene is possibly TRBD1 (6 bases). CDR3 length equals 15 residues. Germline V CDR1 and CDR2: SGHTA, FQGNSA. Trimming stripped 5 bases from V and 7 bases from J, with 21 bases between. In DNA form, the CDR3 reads TGTGCCAGCAGCCCTCTAGTAGGGGGAACGGGTGAGCAGTACTTC. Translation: CASSPLVGGTGEQYF. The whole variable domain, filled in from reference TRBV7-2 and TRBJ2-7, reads GAGVSQSPSNKVTEKGKDVELRCDPISGHTALYWYRQSLGQGLEFLIYFQGNSAPDKSGLPSDRFSAERTGGSVSTLTIQRTQQEDSAVYLCASSPLVGGTGEQYFGPGTRLTVT.

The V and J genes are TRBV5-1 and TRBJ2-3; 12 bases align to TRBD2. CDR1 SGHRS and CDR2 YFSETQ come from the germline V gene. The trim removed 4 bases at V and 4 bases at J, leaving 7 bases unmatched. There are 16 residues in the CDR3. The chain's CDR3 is CASSPGTSGLPDTQYF. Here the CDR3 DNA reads TGCGCCAGCAGCCCCGGGACTAGCGGGCTCCCAGATACGCAGTATTTT.

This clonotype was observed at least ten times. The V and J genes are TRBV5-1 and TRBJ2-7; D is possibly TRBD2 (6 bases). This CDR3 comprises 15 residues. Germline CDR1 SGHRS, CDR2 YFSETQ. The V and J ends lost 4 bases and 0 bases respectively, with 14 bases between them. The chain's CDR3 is CASSPGLLNSYEQYV. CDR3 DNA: TGCGCCAGCAGCCCGGGACTCCTAAACTCCTACGAGCAGTACGTC.